This T cell receptor (beta chain) was identified in a study of response to subunit inactivated influenza vaccine. This clonotype was seen more than once but under ten times. The target antigen is unknown. Germline V gene data show CDR1 as MGHDK and CDR2 as SYGVNS. This CDR3 spans 12 amino acids. Trimming took off 4 bases at V and 7 bases at J, with 8 bases between the two ends. TCRdb re-analysed the RT-PCR reads in MiXCR, keeping a single row per CDR3 protein. The table shows under 500,000 distinct CDR3 sequences, with about 10% occurring only once. Findings and caveats of the study: Each seasonal flu vaccination may recruit only limited new T cells, authors suggested.

The V and J genes are TRBV25-1 and TRBJ2-1, with D maybe TRBD1 (6 bases). The sample here was PBMCs from blood, taken roughly 48 days after vaccination. The receptor comes from a man aged 45-65 years who received an inactivated influenza vaccine. CDR3 sequence reads: CASSGGRNEQFF. DNA for the CDR3: TGTGCCAGCAGTGGGGGGCGGAATGAGCAGTTCTTC.